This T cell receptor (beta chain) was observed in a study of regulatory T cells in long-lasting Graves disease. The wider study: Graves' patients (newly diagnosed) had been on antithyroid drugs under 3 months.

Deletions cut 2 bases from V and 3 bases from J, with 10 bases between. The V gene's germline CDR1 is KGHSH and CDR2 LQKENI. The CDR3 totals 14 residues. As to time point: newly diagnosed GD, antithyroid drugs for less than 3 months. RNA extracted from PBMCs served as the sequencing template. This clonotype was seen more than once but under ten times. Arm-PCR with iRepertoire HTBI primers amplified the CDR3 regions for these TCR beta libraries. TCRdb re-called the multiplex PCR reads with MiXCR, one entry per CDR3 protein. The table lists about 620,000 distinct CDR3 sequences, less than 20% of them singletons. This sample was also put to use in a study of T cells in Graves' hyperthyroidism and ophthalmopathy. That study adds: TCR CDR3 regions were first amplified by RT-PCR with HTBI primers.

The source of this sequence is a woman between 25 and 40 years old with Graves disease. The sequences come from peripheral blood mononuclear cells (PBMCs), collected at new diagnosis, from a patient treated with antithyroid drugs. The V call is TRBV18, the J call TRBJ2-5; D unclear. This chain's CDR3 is CASSPISSEETQYF. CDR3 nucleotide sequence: TGTGCCAGCTCACCAATCAGTTCTGAAGAGACCCAGTACTTC.